The rows below give T cell receptor beta chains drawn from one sample of a study of cytomegalovirus exposure and HLA in healthy donors. Data came from immunoSEQ multiplex PCR; TCRdb stores just in-frame clones and leaves some out. Of around 150,000 clones in the sample, about three quarters were seen once. Sample: PBMCs. These receptors all come from a woman between 50 and 59 years old in good health and CMV-seropositive. CDR3s include the opening cysteine and the closing phenylalanine or tryptophan. D genes are given only for firm matches. Size is omitted from some rows. Given values are once, few, many or a class for expanded clones.

>.|TRBJ1-2|TRBV5-1|TRBD1
TGCGCCAGCAGCTACCGGGACAGAAATTACACCTTC
CASSYRDRNYTF
>.|TRBJ2-2|TRBV11-3|TRBD2
TGTGCCAGCAGCTTAGGACTAGCGGTGGGAAGCGGGGAGCTGTTTTTT
CASSLGLAVGSGELFF
>.|TRBJ1-1|TRBV7-8|.
TGTGCCAGCAGCTTAGCGACAATAGTCCGGAACACTGAAGCTTTCTTT
CASSLATIVRNTEAFF
>.|TRBJ2-7|TRBV11-2|.
TGTGCCAGCAGCTTAATCTACGGACAGAAGATCGACGAGCAGTACTTC
CASSLIYGQKIDEQYF
>once|TRBJ2-3|TRBV6-1|TRBD1
TGTGCCAGCAGTGACAGGGGGATTAGCACAGATACGCAGTATTTT
CASSDRGISTDTQYF
>.|TRBJ1-1|TRBV4-2|.
TGTGCCAGCAGCCAAGGTAGGGACACCGAAGCTTTCTTT
CASSQGRDTEAFF
>few|TRBJ2-2|TRBV11-2|.
TGTGCCAGCAGCCCCCCTCGCGGGCCGTCGGCCGGGGAGCTGTTTTTT
CASSPPRGPSAGELFF
>.|TRBJ2-2|TRBV9|.
TGTGCCAGCAGCGCCACGTCTCGAGGCGCGAACACCGGGGAGCTGTTTTTT
CASSATSRGANTGELFF
>.|TRBJ1-6|TRBV19|.
TGTGCCAGTAGTCGCGACAGACAATTATATAATTCACCCCTCCACTTT
CASSRDRQLYNSPLHF
>once|TRBJ2-2|TRBV19|.
TGTGCCAGTAGCCGACTTTTTACCGGGGAGCTGTTTTTT
CASSRLFTGELFF
>.|TRBJ2-2|TRBV9|.
TGTGCCAGCAGCGAGCGACAAACAGGGTTCACCGGGGAGCTGTTTTTT
CASSERQTGFTGELFF
>.|TRBJ1-6|TRBV19|.
TGTGCCAGTAGCCTGGACAGTAGAAATTCACCCCTCCACTTT
CASSLDSRNSPLHF
>.|TRBJ2-7|TRBV6-6|TRBD1
TGTGCCAGCAGTTATCAGGGGACAGGGGGTTACGAGCAGTACTTC
CASSYQGTGGYEQYF
>.|TRBJ2-7|TRBV10-3|.
TGTGCCATCAGTGAAGGGGTCGAGCAGTACTTC
CAISEGVEQYF
>.|TRBJ1-6|TRBV30|.
TGTGCCTGGAGTGTGAACGGGGGATCACCCCTCCACTTT
CAWSVNGGSPLHF
>once|TRBJ1-2|TRBV9|TRBD1
TGTGCCAGCAGCCCCGAAGACAGGGATGCGAACTATGGCTACACCTTC
CASSPEDRDANYGYTF